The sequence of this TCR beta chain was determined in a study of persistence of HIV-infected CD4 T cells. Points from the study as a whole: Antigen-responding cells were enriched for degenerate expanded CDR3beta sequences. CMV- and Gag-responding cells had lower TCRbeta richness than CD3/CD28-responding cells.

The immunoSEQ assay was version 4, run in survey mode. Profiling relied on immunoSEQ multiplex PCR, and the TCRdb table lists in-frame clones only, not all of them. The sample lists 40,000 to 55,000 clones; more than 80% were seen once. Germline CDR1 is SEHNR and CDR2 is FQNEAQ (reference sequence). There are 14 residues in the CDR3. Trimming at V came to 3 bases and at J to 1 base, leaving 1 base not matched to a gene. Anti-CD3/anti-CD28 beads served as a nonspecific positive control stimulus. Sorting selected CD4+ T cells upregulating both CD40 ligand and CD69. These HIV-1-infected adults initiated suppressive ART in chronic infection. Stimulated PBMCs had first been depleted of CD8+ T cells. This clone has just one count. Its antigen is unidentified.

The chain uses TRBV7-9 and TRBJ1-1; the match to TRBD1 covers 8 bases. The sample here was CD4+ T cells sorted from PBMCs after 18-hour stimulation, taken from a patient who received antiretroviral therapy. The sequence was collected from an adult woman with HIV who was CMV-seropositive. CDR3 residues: CASSLGQANTEAFF. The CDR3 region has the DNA TGTGCCAGCAGCTTGGGACAGGCGAACACTGAAGCTTTCTTT.